Included here is one T cell receptor beta chain sequence, with context. The antigen is undetermined. The data stem from a study of OX40 agonist ivuxolimab in advanced cancers. Overall study context: From roughly 20 to 85 years was the age range, with a mean of about 56 years, and 65% to 90% were male. General study findings and limits: Antigen specificity of clonally expanded peripheral T cells was not established.

If patients had autoimmune disease history or systemic immunosuppression, they were excluded. CDR1 and CDR2 (germline): SGHTA, FQGNSA. Trimming removed 2 bases from V and 4 bases from J; junction bases left unmatched: 8. This CDR3 has 16 amino acids. Some clones are missing from TCRdb's copy, which holds only in-frame ones; the method was immunoSEQ multiplex PCR. The profile shows roughly 100,000 clones, around 90% of them singletons. The sample in question was CD4+ or CD8+ T cells sorted from blood, obtained in a trial of the OX40 agonist ivuxolimab. This sequence joins TRBV7-2 and TRBJ2-1, with 7 bases lining up with TRBD1. The source of this sequence is an adult with an advanced solid tumor such as melanoma, head and neck, liver or kidney cancer. This CDR3 is CASSLFSGTAYNEQFF. In DNA, the CDR3 is TGTGCCAGCAGCTTATTTTCGGGGACAGCGTACAATGAGCAGTTCTTC. Supplemented by reference TRBV7-2 and TRBJ2-1, the full variable domain reads GAGVSQSPSNKVTEKGKDVELRCDPISGHTALYWYRQSLGQGLEFLIYFQGNSAPDKSGLPSDRFSAERTGGSVSTLTIQRTQQEDSAVYLCASSLFSGTAYNEQFFGPGTRLTVL.